The present T cell receptor (beta chain) was sequenced within a study of radiotherapy plus CTLA-4 blockade in lung cancer. CDR1 and CDR2 from the germline V gene are SEHNR and FQNEAQ (reference sequence). The V segment lost 8 bases and the J segment 2 bases; nucleotides outside the gene matches: 4. This CDR3 is built from 14 residues. The method was immunoSEQ multiplex PCR; TCRdb's version includes in-frame clones alone and lacks a portion of them. The table lists 77,000 or so clones, 74% of them singletons. Sequences were derived from peripheral blood, sampled from a patient treated with radiotherapy plus ipilimumab. This receptor was taken from a human donor with non-small cell lung cancer whose response to radiotherapy plus ipilimumab could not be evaluated. This chain connects TRBV7-9 to TRBJ1-2; 11 nucleotides align to TRBD1. This chain's CDR3 is CASAGDRGNYGYTF. Written as DNA, the CDR3 is TGTGCCAGCGCTGGGGACAGGGGGAACTATGGCTACACCTTC. The whole variable domain, remainder taken from reference TRBV7-9 and TRBJ1-2, is DTGVSQNPRHKITKRGQNVTFRCDPISEHNRLYWYRQTLGQGPEFLTYFQNEAQLEKSRLLSDRFSAERPKGSFSTLEIQRTEQGDSAMYLCASAGDRGNYGYTFGSGTRLTVV.